This entry lists 31 T cell receptor beta chains sequenced from one sample in a study of blood T cell repertoires in COVID-19 (dated by TCRdb to 2018 to 2021). The library was generated by the immunoSEQ multiplex PCR assay. Held by TCRdb, this immuneACCESS table contains in-frame sequences only and omits some clones. Under half of the omission traces to an unresolved V gene where checked; the cause of the rest is unknown. Within this sample are over 130,000 clones, with about 87% of them counted one time only. The biggest ten clones account for around 5.4% of the sample. The sample consisted of peripheral blood. These receptors all come from a human donor in a cohort sampled during active COVID-19.

This rearrangement joins TRBV7-2 to TRBJ2-5; D gene unclear. The germline CDR1 and CDR2 sequences are SGHTA and FQGNSA. V was trimmed by 2 bases and J by 4 bases, leaving 5 bases between them. The CDR3 loop spans 12 amino acids. CDR3 DNA: TGTGCCAGCAGCTTATTCGGAGAGACCCAGTACTTC. It specifies CASSLFGETQYF.

V is TRBV7-9 and J is TRBJ2-2; the match to TRBD1 covers 7 bases. The CDR3 length is 16 residues. The junction had 10 bases not matched to a gene; V was cut back by 7 bases and J by 2 bases. Germline V CDR1 and CDR2: SEHNR, FQNEAQ (reference sequence). Here the CDR3 reads CASNDQGVLNTGELFF. In nucleotides, the CDR3 is TGTGCCAGCAACGACCAGGGGGTTCTCAACACCGGGGAGCTGTTTTTT.

The chain links TRBV7-9 to TRBJ2-5, with 10 bases that match TRBD1. Germline V lookup: CDR1 SEHNR, CDR2 FQNEAQ (reference sequence). This CDR3 region has 16 residues. J was trimmed by 5 bases and V by 0 bases; bases with no gene match: 6. CDR3 region: CASSLAGTGEIETQYF. As DNA, the CDR3 is TGTGCCAGCAGCTTAGCTGGGACAGGGGAGATTGAGACCCAGTACTTC.

This clone appeared once. The V call is TRBV9, the J call TRBJ2-3; D may be TRBD1 (5 bases). Between the trimmed V and J ends, which lost 4 bases and 1 base, there was a span of 7 bases. CDR1 and CDR2 from the germline V gene are SGDLS and YYNGEE. This CDR3 has 13 amino acids. CDR3 protein: CASSKTGTDTQYF. For the CDR3, the DNA is TGTGCCAGCAGCAAGACAGGCACAGATACGCAGTATTTT.

The gene calls are TRBV28 and TRBJ1-5; D possibly corresponds to TRBD1 (5 bases). The length of the CDR3 is 14 residues. The germline gives CDR1 MDHEN, CDR2 SYDVKM. V lost 6 bases, J lost 2 bases, and 11 bases lay in between. CDR3 DNA sequence: TGTGCCAGCAGGCGACAGTCTGGCAATCAGCCCCAGCATTTT. Encoded protein: CASRRQSGNQPQHF.

The chain couples TRBV24-1 to TRBJ2-7; maybe TRBD1 (5 bases). The CDR3 loop spans 14 amino acids. V was pared by 3 bases and J by 6 bases, with 14 bases between. Germline V gene sequence: CDR1 KGHDR, CDR2 SFDVKD. The CDR3 spells CATSDTDRLPEQYF. The CDR3 DNA is TGTGCCACCAGTGATACCGACAGATTACCCGAGCAGTACTTC.

J is TRBJ1-6 and V is TRBV19, with D perhaps matching TRBD1 (6 bases). There are 15 residues in the CDR3. V lost 3 bases and J 7 bases, leaving 13 bases between the germline ends. From germline, CDR1 is LNHDA and CDR2 SQIVND (reference sequence). The CDR3, as DNA: TGTGCCAGTAGTATCTTCGGACAGAGAAATTCACCCCTCCACTTT. Protein product: CASSIFGQRNSPLHF.

J is TRBJ2-3 and V is TRBV28, with a tentative D call TRBD2 (7 bases). The CDR3 is 16 residues long. The germline V and J ends were trimmed by 5 bases and 7 bases, with 22 bases remaining between them. CDR1 and CDR2 from the germline V gene are MDHEN and SYDVKM. CDR3 nucleotide sequence: TGTGCCAGCAGTCCGAGCTCGGGGGGCGATCTCCATACGCAGTATTTT. Amino acid sequence: CASSPSSGGDLHTQYF.

The chain carries TRBV28 and TRBJ1-1, with TRBD1 matching 7 bases. Trimming cost V 2 bases and J 7 bases; bases outside gene matches: 10. CDR3 size: 15 residues. Germline CDR1 is MDHEN and CDR2 is SYDVKM. CDR3 residues: CASSLVERGRFEAFF. Here the CDR3 DNA reads TGTGCCAGCAGTTTAGTTGAGAGGGGGCGCTTTGAAGCTTTCTTT.

The V and J genes are TRBV20-1 and TRBJ2-1; 9 nucleotides agree with TRBD1. The V segment lost 3 bases and the J segment 5 bases; nucleotides outside the gene matches: 5. The length of the CDR3 is 14 residues. The germline CDR1 and CDR2 sequences are DFQATT and SNEGSKA (reference sequence). Here the CDR3 DNA reads TGCAGTGCTAGTAGGACAGGGGACCACAATGAGCAGTTCTTC. Its translation is CSASRTGDHNEQFF.

The chain uses TRBV10-1 and TRBJ2-5; TRBD2 matches at 9 bases. V was clipped by 2 bases and J by 4 bases; unmatched bases: 8. The germline V gene has CDR1 WNHNN and CDR2 SYGVQD (reference sequence). The CDR3 spans 16 residues. The CDR3 loop is CASSEAGGRAGETQYF. In DNA, the CDR3 is TGCGCCAGCAGTGAGGCGGGCGGGAGGGCAGGAGAGACCCAGTACTTC.

This clone was picked up a small number of times. This chain uses TRBV7-2 with TRBJ2-3; 11 nucleotides agree with TRBD2. Trimming cost V 5 bases and J 4 bases; bases outside gene matches: 8. The CDR3 length is 16 residues. Germline V gene lookup returns CDR1 SGHTA and CDR2 FQGNSA. The CDR3 is CASSGYSGGAPDTQYF. The CDR3 nucleotides are TGTGCCAGCAGCGGCTATAGCGGGGGGGCCCCAGATACGCAGTATTTT.

This clone appeared a few times. The chain is built from TRBV3-1 (or the pseudogene TRBV3-2) and TRBJ1-6, with D maybe TRBD1 (6 bases). Germline assignment: CDR1 LGHDT and CDR2 YNNKEL (reference sequence). This CDR3 has 16 residues. V lost 4 bases and J lost 5, with 15 bases in between. This CDR3 reads CASSPVTGTHNSPLHF. CDR3 coding DNA: TGTGCCAGCAGCCCCGTGACCGGGACACATAATTCACCCCTCCACTTT.

The chain carries TRBV5-5 and TRBJ2-7; D may be TRBD2 (5 bases). The CDR3 totals 16 residues. Germline values: CDR1 SGHKS, CDR2 YYEKEE (reference sequence). Trimming shortened V by 4 bases and J by 5 bases, and 22 bases separated the two germline ends. In nucleotides, the CDR3 is TGTGCCAGCAGCCAACCCTTAGTGGGAGATAGAAACGAGCAGTACTTC. It codes for CASSQPLVGDRNEQYF.

This clone showed up just once. The gene calls are TRBV29-1 and TRBJ1-1; D possibly corresponds to TRBD1 (5 bases). The V gene lost 7 bases and the J gene lost 6 bases, with 15 bases spanning the gap. CDR1 is SQVTM and CDR2 is ANQGSEA in the germline V gene. The CDR3 runs 12 residues. The CDR3 sequence: CSGTVGRAEAFF. CDR3 in DNA: TGCAGCGGTACCGTGGGCAGGGCTGAAGCTTTCTTT.

The chain is built from TRBV6-5 and TRBJ1-2; D perhaps matches TRBD1 (5 bases). CDR1 is MNHEY, CDR2 SVGAGI, per germline. The CDR3 consists of 15 residues. V lost 8 bases, J lost 4 bases, and 20 bases lay in between. CDR3 DNA sequence: TGTGCCAGCGGCGGGACCGCCTCTACATTCTATGGCTACACCTTC. Its translation is CASGGTASTFYGYTF.

This chain connects TRBV6-1 to TRBJ2-1; tentative D call: TRBD1 (6 bases). Germline V gene lookup returns CDR1 MNHNS and CDR2 SASEGT. CDR3 length equals 14 residues. With 2 bases removed from V and 6 bases from J, the gap between germline ends came to 11 bases. CDR3 DNA: TGTGCCAGCAGTGAACAGGACAGCTCCAATGAGCAGTTCTTC. Residues: CASSEQDSSNEQFF.

This rearrangement joins TRBV5-1 to TRBJ1-2, with 8 bases aligning to TRBD1. Germline V gene sequence: CDR1 SGHRS, CDR2 YFSETQ. The length of the CDR3 is 14 residues. The trim removed 3 bases at V and 6 bases at J, leaving 7 bases unmatched. The CDR3, as DNA: TGCGCCAGCAGCTCTGGGACAGGCGCTAATGGCTACACCTTC. Protein sequence: CASSSGTGANGYTF.

The chain combines TRBV5-1 with TRBJ1-2; TRBD1 might be the D (6 bases). Germline V gene lookup returns CDR1 SGHRS and CDR2 YFSETQ. The CDR3 length is 14 residues. Deletions cut 4 bases from V and 8 bases from J, with 18 bases between. The CDR3 protein is CASSPGQVKVGYTF. Here the CDR3 DNA reads TGCGCCAGCAGCCCGGGACAAGTAAAAGTCGGCTACACCTTC.

The chain uses TRBV5-1 and TRBJ2-3, with 9 bases that match TRBD2. Germline assignment: CDR1 SGHRS and CDR2 YFSETQ. V shed 0 bases, J shed 2 bases, and the junction held 4 bases outside the gene matches. This CDR3 has 16 amino acids. This chain's CDR3 is CASSLGGRAPTDTQYF. The CDR3 DNA follows: TGCGCCAGCAGCTTGGGCGGGAGGGCGCCCACAGATACGCAGTATTTT.

This sequence joins TRBV12-3 or TRBV12-4 and TRBJ2-7; TRBD2 might be the D (6 bases). V lost 1 base, J lost 6 bases, and 10 bases lay in between. CDR3 length equals 13 residues. The CDR3 loop reads CASSLGDGGEQYF. DNA for the CDR3: TGTGCCAGCAGTTTAGGTGACGGGGGCGAGCAGTACTTC.

This rearrangement joins TRBV6-5 to TRBJ1-3; D is uncertain. This CDR3 region has 11 residues. Germline-derived CDR1 and CDR2 are MNHEY and SVGAGI. Trimming took 7 bases from V and 3 from J, leaving 4 bases between them. This CDR3 is CASTNGNTIYF. As DNA, the CDR3 is TGTGCCAGCACTAATGGAAACACCATATATTTT.

The chain joins TRBV7-2 to TRBJ2-7; possibly TRBD2 for D (5 bases). The V end was cut by 5 bases, the J end by 0 bases, with 20 bases between. Germline V gene sequence: CDR1 SGHTA, CDR2 FQGNSA. This CDR3 region has 17 residues. In DNA, the CDR3 is TGTGCCAGCAGCCGCCGACCGGCGGGCCTGAGCTCCTACGAGCAGTACTTC. Translation gives CASSRRPAGLSSYEQYF.

This chain links TRBV28 with TRBJ2-5, with a weak D call TRBD1 (5 bases). V was shortened by 6 bases and J by 4 bases, with 15 bases between the two germline ends. The germline gives CDR1 MDHEN, CDR2 SYDVKM. CDR3 size: 14 residues. The CDR3 here is CASRRTGELETQYF. The CDR3 DNA follows: TGTGCCAGCAGACGCACAGGTGAATTAGAGACCCAGTACTTC.

This chain uses TRBV18 with TRBJ1-2; 7 bases are a match to TRBD1. Germline lookup yields CDR1 KGHSH and CDR2 LQKENI. Trimming at V came to 2 bases and at J to 5 bases, leaving 11 bases not matched to a gene. The CDR3 is made up of 16 amino acids. CDR3 amino acids: CASSPVAAGGRYGYTF. CDR3 coding DNA: TGTGCCAGCTCACCAGTAGCCGCAGGGGGTCGGTATGGCTACACCTTC. The whole variable domain, filled in from reference TRBV18 and TRBJ1-2, reads NAGVMQNPRHLVRRRGQEARLRCSPMKGHSHVYWYRQLPEEGLKFMVYLQKENIIDESGMPKERFSAEFPKEGPSILRIQQVVRGDSAAYFCASSPVAAGGRYGYTFGSGTRLTVV.

This clone was recorded many times. The chain combines TRBV7-9 with TRBJ1-2; D unclear. The CDR3 length is 13 residues. Trimming pared 6 bases from V and 0 bases from J, leaving 8 bases between. Per germline, CDR1 SEHNR and CDR2 FQNEAQ (reference sequence). The CDR3 sequence: CASSSVANYGYTF. DNA for the CDR3: TGTGCCAGCAGTTCCGTAGCTAACTATGGCTACACCTTC.

The CDR3 DNA reads as TGTGCCAGCAGCTCCTGGAACGGAGACTATGGCTACACCTTC. The encoded protein is CASSSWNGDYGYTF. This chain uses TRBV7-2 with TRBJ1-2; D is undetermined. The CDR3 sequence is 14 residues long. The germline V gene has CDR1 SGHTA and CDR2 FQGNSA. V was clipped by 4 bases and J by 3 bases, with 12 bases between them.

This clone was seen a few times. The rearrangement links TRBV7-2 to TRBJ1-5; 8 nucleotides match TRBD1. The CDR3 has 16 amino acids. Germline lookup yields CDR1 SGHTA and CDR2 FQGNSA. V was pared by 3 bases and J by 2 bases, with 6 bases of the junction left unmatched. CDR3 sequence reads: CASSFETGEGNQPQHF. The CDR3 coding sequence is TGTGCCAGCAGCTTTGAGACAGGGGAGGGCAATCAGCCCCAGCATTTT. Together with reference TRBV7-2 and TRBJ1-5, the CDR3 gives the full variable domain: GAGVSQSPSNKVTEKGKDVELRCDPISGHTALYWYRQSLGQGLEFLIYFQGNSAPDKSGLPSDRFSAERTGGSVSTLTIQRTQQEDSAVYLCASSFETGEGNQPQHFGDGTRLSIL.

The gene calls are TRBV27 and TRBJ1-2; D is unresolved. Germline loops: CDR1 MNHEY, CDR2 SMNVEV (reference sequence). Trimming stripped 5 bases from V and 8 bases from J, with 15 bases between. The CDR3 consists of 13 residues. CDR3 coding DNA: TGTGCCAGCAGTCCATCCGTACTTCGGGGCTACACCTTC. Encoded protein: CASSPSVLRGYTF.

The rearrangement uses TRBV29-1 and TRBJ1-1; D gene unclear. Germline values: CDR1 SQVTM, CDR2 ANQGSEA. This CDR3 is built from 11 residues. V was trimmed by 5 bases and J by 5 bases, leaving 9 bases between them. CDR3 protein: CSVKGGTEAFF. CDR3 in DNA: TGCAGCGTTAAAGGAGGGACTGAAGCTTTCTTT.

The chain uses TRBV6-1 and TRBJ2-2; 10 bases align to TRBD1. V shed 2 bases, J shed 5 bases, and the junction held 8 bases outside the gene matches. The germline V gene encodes CDR1 MNHNS and CDR2 SASEGT. The CDR3 covers 17 residues. This CDR3 is CASSESVGQGRTGELFF. CDR3 sequence (DNA): TGTGCCAGCAGTGAATCGGTGGGACAGGGGAGGACCGGGGAGCTGTTTTTT.